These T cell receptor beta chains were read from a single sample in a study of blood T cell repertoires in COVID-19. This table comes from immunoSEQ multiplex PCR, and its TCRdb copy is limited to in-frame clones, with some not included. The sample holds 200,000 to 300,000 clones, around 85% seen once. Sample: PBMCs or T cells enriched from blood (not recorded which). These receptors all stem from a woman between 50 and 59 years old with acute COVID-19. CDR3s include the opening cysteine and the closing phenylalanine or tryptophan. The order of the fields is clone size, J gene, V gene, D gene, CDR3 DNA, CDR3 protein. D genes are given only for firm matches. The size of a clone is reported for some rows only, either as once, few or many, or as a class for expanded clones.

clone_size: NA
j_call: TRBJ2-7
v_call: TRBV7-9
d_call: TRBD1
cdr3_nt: TGTGCCAGCAGTGGACAGGGTAACTCCTACGAGCAGTACTTC
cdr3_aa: CASSGQGNSYEQYF

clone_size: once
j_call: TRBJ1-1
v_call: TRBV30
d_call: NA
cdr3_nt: TGTGCCTGGAGTTCGATTAGGGGGGGACGTGGAACTGAAGCTTTCTTT
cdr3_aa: CAWSSIRGGRGTEAFF

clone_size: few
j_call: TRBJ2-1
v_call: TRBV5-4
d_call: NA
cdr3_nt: TGTGCCAGCAGCTCCGGGAGGACAGGGCTTGAAAATGAGCAGTTCTTC
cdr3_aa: CASSSGRTGLENEQFF

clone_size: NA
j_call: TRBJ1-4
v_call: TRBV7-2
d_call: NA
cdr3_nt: TGTGCCAGCAGCTTATATCTTGCAACTAATGAAAAACTGTTTTTT
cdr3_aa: CASSLYLATNEKLFF

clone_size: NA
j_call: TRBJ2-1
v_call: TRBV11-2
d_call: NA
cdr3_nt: TGTGCCAGCAGCCCGCCCGGAGGAGCTAACAATGAGCAGTTCTTC
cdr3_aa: CASSPPGGANNEQFF

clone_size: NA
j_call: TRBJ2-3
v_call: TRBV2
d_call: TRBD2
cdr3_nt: TGTGCCAGCGGGAGGGGAGCTAGCACAGATACGCAGTATTTT
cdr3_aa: CASGRGASTDTQYF

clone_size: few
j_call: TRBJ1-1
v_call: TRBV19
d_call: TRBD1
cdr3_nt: TGTGCCAGTAGTATCGGGACAGCCACTGAAGCTTTCTTT
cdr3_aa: CASSIGTATEAFF

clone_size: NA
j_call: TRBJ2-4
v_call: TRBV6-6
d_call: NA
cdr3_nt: TGTGCCAGCAGTCCTCAGGGGCAGCGAATAGCCAAAAACATTCAGTACTTC
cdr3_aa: CASSPQGQRIAKNIQYF

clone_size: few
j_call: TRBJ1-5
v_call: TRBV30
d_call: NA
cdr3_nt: TGTGCCTCTGGGGGGAGCAATCAGCCCCAGCATTTT
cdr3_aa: CASGGSNQPQHF

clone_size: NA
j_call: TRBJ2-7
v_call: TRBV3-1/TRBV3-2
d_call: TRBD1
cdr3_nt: TGTGCCAGCAGCCTAACAGGGGGCATACAGTACGAGCAGTACTTC
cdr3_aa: CASSLTGGIQYEQYF

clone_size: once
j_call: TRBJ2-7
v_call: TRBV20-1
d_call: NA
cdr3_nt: TGCAGTGCCGTCCGTGAGGGCGAGCAGTACTTC
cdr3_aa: CSAVREGEQYF

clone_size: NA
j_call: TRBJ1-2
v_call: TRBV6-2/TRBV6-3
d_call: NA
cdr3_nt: TGTGCCAGCAGTTACTCGGGGAGGCCCCTCTACACCTTC
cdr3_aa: CASSYSGRPLYTF

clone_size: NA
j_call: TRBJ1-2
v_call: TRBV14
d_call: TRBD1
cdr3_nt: TGTGCCAGCAGCCAAGCGACAGGGGGCTTTTATGGCTACACCTTC
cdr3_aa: CASSQATGGFYGYTF

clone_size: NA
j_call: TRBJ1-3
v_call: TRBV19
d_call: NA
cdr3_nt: TGTGCCAGTAGTATAAGCGTTGTGAACTCTGGAAACACCATATATTTT
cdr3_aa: CASSISVVNSGNTIYF

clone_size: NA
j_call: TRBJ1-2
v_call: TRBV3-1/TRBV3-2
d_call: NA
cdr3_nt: TGTGCCAGCAGCCAAGATCTCGGGGATTACGGCTACACCTTC
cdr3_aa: CASSQDLGDYGYTF

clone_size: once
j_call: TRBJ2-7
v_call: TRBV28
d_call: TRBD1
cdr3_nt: TGTGCCAGCAGTTCGGGACAGGCAGACGAGCAGTACTTC
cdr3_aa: CASSSGQADEQYF

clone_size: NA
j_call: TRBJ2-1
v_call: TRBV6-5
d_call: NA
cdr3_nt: TGTGCCAGCAGTCGACGACAGGAGTACAATGAGCAGTTCTTC
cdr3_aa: CASSRRQEYNEQFF

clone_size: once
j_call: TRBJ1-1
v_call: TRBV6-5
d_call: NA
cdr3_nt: TGTGCCAGCAGTTATCGGTCCATCGGGATGAACACTGAAGCTTTCTTT
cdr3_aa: CASSYRSIGMNTEAFF

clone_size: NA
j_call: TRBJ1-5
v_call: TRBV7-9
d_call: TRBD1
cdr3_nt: TGTGCCAGCAGCCAGGACAGGGGTGATCAGCCCCAGCATTTT
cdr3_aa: CASSQDRGDQPQHF

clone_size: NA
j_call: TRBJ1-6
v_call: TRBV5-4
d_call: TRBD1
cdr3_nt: TGTGCCAGCAGCTTGGGAGACAGGGACAATTCACCCCTCCACTTT
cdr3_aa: CASSLGDRDNSPLHF

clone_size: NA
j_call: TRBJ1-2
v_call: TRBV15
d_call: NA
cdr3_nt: TGTGCCACCAGCAGAGATGTCACACAGGATGGCTACACCTTC
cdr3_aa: CATSRDVTQDGYTF

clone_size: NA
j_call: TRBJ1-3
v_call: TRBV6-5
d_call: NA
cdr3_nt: TGTGCCAGCAGTAGCCGTGGAAACACCATATATTTT
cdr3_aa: CASSSRGNTIYF

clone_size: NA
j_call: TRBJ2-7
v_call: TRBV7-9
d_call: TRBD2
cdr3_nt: TGTGCCAGCAGCTTATATATAGCGGGGGCAATTTACGAGCAGTACTTC
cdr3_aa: CASSLYIAGAIYEQYF

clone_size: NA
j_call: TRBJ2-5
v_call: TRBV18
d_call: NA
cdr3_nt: TGTGCCAGCGCGGACTTTGTTCAAGAGACCCAGTACTTC
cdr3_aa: CASADFVQETQYF

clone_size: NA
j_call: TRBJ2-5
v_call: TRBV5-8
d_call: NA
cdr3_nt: TGTGCCAGCAGCTCGCGGGAGACCCAGTACTTC
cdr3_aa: CASSSRETQYF

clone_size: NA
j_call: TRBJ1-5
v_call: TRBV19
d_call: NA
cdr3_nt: TGTGCCAGTAGTGAGTCGGGAAGAGCGAGCAATCAGCCCCAGCATTTT
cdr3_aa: CASSESGRASNQPQHF

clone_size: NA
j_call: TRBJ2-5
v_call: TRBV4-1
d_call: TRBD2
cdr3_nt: TGCGCCAGCAGCCAAGATCAGATAGCGGGGGGCCTGGGGAGAGAGACCCAGTACTTC
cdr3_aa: CASSQDQIAGGLGRETQYF

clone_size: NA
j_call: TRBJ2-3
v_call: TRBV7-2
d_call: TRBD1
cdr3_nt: TGTGCCAGCAGCTACAGGGGACGCACAGATACGCAGTATTTT
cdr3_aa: CASSYRGRTDTQYF

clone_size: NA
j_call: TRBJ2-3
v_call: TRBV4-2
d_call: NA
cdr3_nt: TGTGCCAGCAGCCAAGGGGTGGGGCCCGATACGCAGTATTTT
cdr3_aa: CASSQGVGPDTQYF

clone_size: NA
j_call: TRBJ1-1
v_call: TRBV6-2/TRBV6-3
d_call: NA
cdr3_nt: TGTGCCAGCACCCCGAGGGAGAGGAACACTGAAGCTTTCTTT
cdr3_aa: CASTPRERNTEAFF

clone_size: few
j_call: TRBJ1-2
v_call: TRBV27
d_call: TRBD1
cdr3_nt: TGTGCCAGCAAGCCCCGGGAGACAGGGGGCCATGGCTACACCTTC
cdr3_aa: CASKPRETGGHGYTF

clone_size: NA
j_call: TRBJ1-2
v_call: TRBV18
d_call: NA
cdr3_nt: TGTGCCAGCTCACAGCCACAGGCAGTCTATGGCTACACCTTC
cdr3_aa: CASSQPQAVYGYTF

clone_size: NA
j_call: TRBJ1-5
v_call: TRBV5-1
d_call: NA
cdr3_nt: TGCGCCAGCAGGGACAACGATGGCAATCAGCCCCAGCATTTT
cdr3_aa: CASRDNDGNQPQHF

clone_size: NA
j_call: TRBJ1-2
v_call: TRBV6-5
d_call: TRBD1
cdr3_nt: TGTGCCAGCAGTATACGGACAGGGGAATATGGCTACACCTTC
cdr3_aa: CASSIRTGEYGYTF

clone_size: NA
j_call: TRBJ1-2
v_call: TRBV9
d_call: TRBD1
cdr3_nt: TGTGCCAGCAGCGGGACGACGAGGGGGCTGGGTGGCTACACCTTC
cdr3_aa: CASSGTTRGLGGYTF

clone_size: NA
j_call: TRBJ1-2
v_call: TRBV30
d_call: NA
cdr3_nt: TGTGCCTGCCAACCGCTGAACGGGGTCGGAAGCTACACCTTC
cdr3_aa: CACQPLNGVGSYTF

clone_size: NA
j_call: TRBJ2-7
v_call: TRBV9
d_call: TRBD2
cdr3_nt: TGTGCCAGCAGCGTAGGGACGGGGGGGCCGTACGAGCAGTACTTC
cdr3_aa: CASSVGTGGPYEQYF

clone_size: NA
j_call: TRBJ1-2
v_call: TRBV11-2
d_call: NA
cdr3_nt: TGTGCCAGCAACAGAGCAGGGGAAAACTATGGCTACACCTTC
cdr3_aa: CASNRAGENYGYTF

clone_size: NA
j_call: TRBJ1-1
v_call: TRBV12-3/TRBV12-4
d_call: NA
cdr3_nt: TGTGCCAGCAGTTTCAGCAGGGACACTGAAGCTTTCTTT
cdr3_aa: CASSFSRDTEAFF

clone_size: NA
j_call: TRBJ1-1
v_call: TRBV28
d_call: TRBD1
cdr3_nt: TGTGCCAGCAATCCCTTCGACAGGGCGTACGAAGCTTTCTTT
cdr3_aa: CASNPFDRAYEAFF

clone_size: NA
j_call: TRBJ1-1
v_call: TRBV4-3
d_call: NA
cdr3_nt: TGCGCCAGCAGCCCGGACAGCCCCACTGAAGCTTTCTTT
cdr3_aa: CASSPDSPTEAFF

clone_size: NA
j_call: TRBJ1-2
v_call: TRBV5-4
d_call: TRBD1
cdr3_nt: TGTGCCAGCAGCTTGGGACCCACAGGACAGGGGAAGTCTGGCTACACCTTC
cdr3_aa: CASSLGPTGQGKSGYTF